This paragraph covers one T cell receptor (beta chain) sequence. Its antigen is unknown. Selected positively for CCR7 and CD45RO-negative, naive CD8 cells excluded terminally differentiated effector memory CD45RA+ cells. The data belong to a study of shared clonotypes between healthy human individuals. Overall study: Samples came from a couple of female and three male donors aged 18 to 49.

Only in-frame clones appear in the TCRdb table, and some are missing; sequencing was by immunoSEQ multiplex PCR. This sample has about 2.1 million clones, with approximately 94% found just once. V shed 6 bases and J 2 bases; nucleotides not matched to a gene: 9. This CDR3 region has 15 residues. Per the germline V gene, CDR1 is MNHEY and CDR2 is SMNVEV (reference sequence). Study results and limitations: Among several donors, approximately 5% of naive CD4 clonotypes were found in common.

The genes are TRBV27 and TRBJ2-7; 8 bases line up with TRBD1. This receptor was identified in a man younger than 30 in good health. Some clones in this sample may be carry-over from other donors' samples. What was sequenced was naive CD8+ T cells from PBMCs. The CDR3 protein is CASRPLGDRTYEQYF. CDR3 coding DNA: TGTGCCAGCAGGCCCTTGGGGGACAGGACCTACGAGCAGTACTTC.